This TCR beta chain was identified during a study of blood T cell repertoires in COVID-19. For the study at large: Sites in the United States, Italy and Spain provided acute and convalescent COVID-19 samples.

From germline, CDR1 is SGHRS and CDR2 YFSETQ. With V trimmed by 2 bases and J by 4 bases, 8 bases remained unmatched. The CDR3 has 17 amino acids. The assay was immunoSEQ multiplex PCR, and TCRdb's table has in-frame clones only and misses some. The sample holds fewer than 250,000 clones, 81% seen once. V is TRBV5-1 and J is TRBJ2-5; 13 bases map to TRBD2. Material: PBMCs or T cells enriched from blood (not recorded which). The receptor was derived from a woman aged 45-60 years with acute COVID-19. The CDR3: CASSFVELAGGPETQYF. CDR3 bases: TGCGCCAGCAGCTTTGTTGAACTAGCGGGGGGGCCAGAGACCCAGTACTTC.